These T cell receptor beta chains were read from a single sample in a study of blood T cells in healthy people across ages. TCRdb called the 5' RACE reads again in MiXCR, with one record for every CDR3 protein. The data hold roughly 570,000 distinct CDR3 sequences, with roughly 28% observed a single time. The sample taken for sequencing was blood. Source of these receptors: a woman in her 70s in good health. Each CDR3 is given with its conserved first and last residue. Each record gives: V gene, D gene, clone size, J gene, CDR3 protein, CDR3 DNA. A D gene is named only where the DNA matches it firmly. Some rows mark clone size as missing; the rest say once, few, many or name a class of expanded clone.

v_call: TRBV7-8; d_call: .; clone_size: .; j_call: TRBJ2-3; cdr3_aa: CASSLNNWPQYF; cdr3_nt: TGTGCCAGCAGCTTAAACAATTGGCCGCAGTATTTT
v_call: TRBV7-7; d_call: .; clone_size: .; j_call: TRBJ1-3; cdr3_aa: CASSPMSSGNTIYF; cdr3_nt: TGTGCCAGCAGCCCAATGAGCTCTGGAAACACCATATATTTT
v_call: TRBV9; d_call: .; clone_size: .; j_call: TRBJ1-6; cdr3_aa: CASSVGRSYNSPLHF; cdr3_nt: TGTGCCAGCAGCGTCGGCAGGTCCTATAATTCACCCCTCCACTTT
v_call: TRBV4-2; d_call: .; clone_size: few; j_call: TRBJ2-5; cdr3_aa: CASSQLGEAAGETQYF; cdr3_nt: TGTGCCAGCAGCCAACTCGGCGAAGCGGCAGGGGAGACCCAGTACTTC
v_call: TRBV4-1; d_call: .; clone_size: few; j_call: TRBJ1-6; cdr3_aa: CASSQGVGGTSPLHF; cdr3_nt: TGCGCCAGCAGCCAAGGGGTCGGGGGAACCTCACCCCTCCACTTT
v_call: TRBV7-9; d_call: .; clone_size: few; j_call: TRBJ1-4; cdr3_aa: CASSLVPGGTNEKLFF; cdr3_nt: TGTGCCAGCAGCCTCGTCCCCGGAGGAACTAATGAAAAACTGTTTTTT
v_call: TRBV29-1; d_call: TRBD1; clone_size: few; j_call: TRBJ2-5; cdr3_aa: CSVAVQGARETRYF; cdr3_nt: TGCAGCGTTGCTGTACAGGGGGCCAGGGAGACCCGGTACTTC
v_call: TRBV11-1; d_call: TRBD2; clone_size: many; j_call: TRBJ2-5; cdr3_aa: CASTREGEETQYF; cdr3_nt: TGTGCCAGCACCCGGGAGGGGGAAGAGACCCAGTACTTC
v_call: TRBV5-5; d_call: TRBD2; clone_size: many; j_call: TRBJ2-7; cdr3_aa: CASSLTSGSYEQYF; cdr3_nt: TGTGCCAGCAGCTTGACTAGCGGGTCCTACGAGCAGTACTTC
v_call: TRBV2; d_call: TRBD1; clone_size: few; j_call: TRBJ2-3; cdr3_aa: CASSEQGVTPDTQYF; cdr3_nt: TGTGCCAGCAGTGAACAGGGGGTTACCCCAGATACGCAGTATTTT
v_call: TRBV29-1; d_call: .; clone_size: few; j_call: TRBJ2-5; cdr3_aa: CSVARYGWETQYF; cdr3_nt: TGCAGCGTTGCCAGATACGGTTGGGAGACCCAGTACTTC
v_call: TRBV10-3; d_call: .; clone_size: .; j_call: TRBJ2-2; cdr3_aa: CAISPWGVGGTQQTGELFF; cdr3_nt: TGTGCCATCAGCCCATGGGGCGTGGGGGGAACTCAACAAACCGGGGAGCTGTTTTTT
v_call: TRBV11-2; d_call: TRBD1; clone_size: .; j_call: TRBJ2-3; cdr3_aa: CASSLERTGTADTQYF; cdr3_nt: TGTGCCAGCAGCTTAGAGAGGACAGGGACGGCAGATACGCAGTATTTT
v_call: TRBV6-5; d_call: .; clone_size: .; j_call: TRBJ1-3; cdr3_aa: CASSYSVQSARNTIYF; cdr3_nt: TGTGCCAGCAGTTACTCGGTTCAATCAGCTCGAAACACCATATATTTT
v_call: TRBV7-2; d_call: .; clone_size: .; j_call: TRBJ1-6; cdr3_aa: CASSLVLQGLSPLHF; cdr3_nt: TGTGCCAGCAGCTTAGTTTTACAGGGTTTGTCACCCCTCCACTTT
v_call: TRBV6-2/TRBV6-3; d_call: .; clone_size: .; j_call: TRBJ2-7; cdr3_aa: CASTGGVLYEQYF; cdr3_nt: TGTGCCAGCACCGGAGGGGTTCTCTACGAGCAGTACTTC
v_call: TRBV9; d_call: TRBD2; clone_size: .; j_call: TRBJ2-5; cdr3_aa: CASSASLAGETQYF; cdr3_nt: TGTGCCAGCAGCGCTTCCCTAGCGGGAGAGACCCAGTACTTC
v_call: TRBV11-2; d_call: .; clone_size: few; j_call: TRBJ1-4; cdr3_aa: CASSPPAGLLNEKLFF; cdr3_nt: TGTGCCAGCAGCCCTCCGGCGGGGTTACTGAATGAAAAACTGTTTTTT
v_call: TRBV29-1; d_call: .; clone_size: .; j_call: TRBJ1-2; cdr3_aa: CSVDPEHAALGYTF; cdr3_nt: TGCAGCGTTGACCCGGAACACGCCGCTCTGGGCTACACCTTC
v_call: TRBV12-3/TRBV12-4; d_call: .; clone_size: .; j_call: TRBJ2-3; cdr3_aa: CASSFLGEDTQYF; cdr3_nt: TGTGCCAGCAGTTTTCTTGGTGAAGATACGCAGTATTTT
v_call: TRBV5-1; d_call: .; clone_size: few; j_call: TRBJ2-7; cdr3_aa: CASSLVSGSHEQYF; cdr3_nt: TGCGCCAGCAGCTTGGTAAGCGGTTCCCACGAGCAGTACTTC
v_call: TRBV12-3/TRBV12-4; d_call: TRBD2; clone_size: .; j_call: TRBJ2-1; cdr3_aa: CASGPSGTYNEQFF; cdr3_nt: TGTGCCAGCGGCCCTAGCGGGACCTACAATGAGCAGTTCTTC
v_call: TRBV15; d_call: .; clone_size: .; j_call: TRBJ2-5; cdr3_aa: CATSVRTAQETQYF; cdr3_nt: TGTGCCACCAGCGTACGGACAGCCCAAGAGACCCAGTACTTC
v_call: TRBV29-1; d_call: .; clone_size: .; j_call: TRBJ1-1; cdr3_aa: CSVSGTGEEAFF; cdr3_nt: TGCAGCGTTAGTGGTACCGGGGAGGAAGCTTTCTTT
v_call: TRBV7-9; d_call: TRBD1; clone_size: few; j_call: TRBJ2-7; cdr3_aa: CASSSRGTGFYEQYF; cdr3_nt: TGTGCCAGCAGCTCGCGCGGGACAGGGTTCTACGAGCAGTACTTC
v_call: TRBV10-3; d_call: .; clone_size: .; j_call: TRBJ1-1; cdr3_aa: CAISEAPNTEAFF; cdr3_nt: TGTGCCATCAGTGAAGCCCCAAACACTGAAGCTTTCTTT
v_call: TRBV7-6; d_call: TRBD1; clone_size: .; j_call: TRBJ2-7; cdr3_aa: CASSLASRTGFPYEQYF; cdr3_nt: TGTGCCAGCAGCTTAGCGAGTCGGACAGGGTTCCCCTACGAGCAGTACTTC
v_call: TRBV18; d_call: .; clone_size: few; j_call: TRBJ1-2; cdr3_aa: CASSPVYQPRDGYTF; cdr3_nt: TGTGCCAGCTCACCGGTGTACCAGCCAAGAGATGGCTACACCTTC
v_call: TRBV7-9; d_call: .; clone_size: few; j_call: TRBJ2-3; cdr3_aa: CASSLAAEDTQYF; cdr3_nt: TGTGCCAGCAGCTTAGCAGCAGAAGATACGCAGTATTTT
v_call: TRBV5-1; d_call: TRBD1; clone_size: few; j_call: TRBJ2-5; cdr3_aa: CASSLDGQGGRETQYF; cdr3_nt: TGCGCCAGCAGCTTGGATGGACAGGGGGGGAGAGAGACCCAGTACTTC
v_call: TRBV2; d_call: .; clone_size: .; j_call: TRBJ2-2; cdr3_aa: CASTDRSPSNTGELFF; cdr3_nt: TGTGCCAGCACTGACCGTAGCCCTTCGAACACCGGGGAGCTGTTTTTT
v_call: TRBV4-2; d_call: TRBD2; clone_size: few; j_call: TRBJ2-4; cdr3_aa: CASSQLSGGASAKNIQYF; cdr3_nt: TGTGCCAGCAGCCAACTAAGCGGGGGGGCCTCTGCCAAAAACATTCAGTACTTC
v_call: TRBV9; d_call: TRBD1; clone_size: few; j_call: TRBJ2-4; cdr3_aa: CASSVARTGWYIQYF; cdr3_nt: TGTGCCAGCAGCGTAGCGCGGACAGGGTGGTACATTCAGTACTTC
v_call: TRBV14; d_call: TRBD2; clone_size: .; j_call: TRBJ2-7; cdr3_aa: CASSQGGLAGDEQYF; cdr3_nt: TGTGCCAGCAGCCAAGGGGGACTAGCGGGAGACGAGCAGTACTTC
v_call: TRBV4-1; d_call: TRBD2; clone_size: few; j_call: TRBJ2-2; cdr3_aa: CASSQDPGGLTGELFF; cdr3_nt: TGCGCCAGCAGCCAAGACCCGGGGGGGCTCACCGGGGAGCTGTTTTTT
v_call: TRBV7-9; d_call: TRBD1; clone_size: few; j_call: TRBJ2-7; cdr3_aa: CASSDRGLIAYEQYF; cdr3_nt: TGTGCCAGCAGCGACAGGGGGCTGATCGCCTACGAGCAGTACTTC
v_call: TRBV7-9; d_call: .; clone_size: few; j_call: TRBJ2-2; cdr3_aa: CASSALSLRGRNTGELFF; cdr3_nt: TGTGCCAGCAGCGCCCTTTCTCTCCGGGGGCGGAACACCGGGGAGCTGTTTTTT
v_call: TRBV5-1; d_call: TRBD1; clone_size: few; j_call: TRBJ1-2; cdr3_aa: CASRSGTGPLNYGYTF; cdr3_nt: TGCGCTAGCAGATCCGGGACAGGGCCCCTTAACTATGGCTACACCTTC
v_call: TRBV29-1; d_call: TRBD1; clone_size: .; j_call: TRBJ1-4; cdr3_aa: CSVVDRGGEKLFF; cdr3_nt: TGCAGCGTTGTGGACAGGGGGGGAGAAAAACTGTTTTTT
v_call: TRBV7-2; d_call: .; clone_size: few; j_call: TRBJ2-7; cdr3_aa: CASSWGGGRYEQYF; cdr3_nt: TGTGCCAGCAGCTGGGGTGGGGGGAGGTACGAGCAGTACTTC
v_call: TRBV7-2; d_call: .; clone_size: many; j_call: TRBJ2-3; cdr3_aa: CASSLDRDTQYF; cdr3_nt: TGCGCCAGCAGCTTGGACAGAGATACGCAGTATTTT
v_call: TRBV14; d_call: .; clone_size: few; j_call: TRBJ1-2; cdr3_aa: CASSQGGRVGRGYTF; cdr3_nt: TGTGCCAGCAGCCAAGGCGGCAGGGTAGGAAGGGGCTACACCTTC
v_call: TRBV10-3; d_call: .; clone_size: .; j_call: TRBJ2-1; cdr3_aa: CAISETGSEVRFF; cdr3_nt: TGTGCCATCAGTGAAACAGGGAGCGAGGTTCGGTTCTTC
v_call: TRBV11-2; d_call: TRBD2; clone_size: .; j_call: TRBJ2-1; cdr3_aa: CAGSPGTSGLNEQFF; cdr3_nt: TGTGCCGGCAGCCCTGGGACTAGCGGGCTCAATGAGCAGTTCTTC
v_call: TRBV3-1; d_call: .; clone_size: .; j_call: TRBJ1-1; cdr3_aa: CASSQGGITNFYTEAFF; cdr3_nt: TGTGCCAGCAGCCAAGGGGGGATAACAAACTTCTACACTGAAGCTTTCTTT
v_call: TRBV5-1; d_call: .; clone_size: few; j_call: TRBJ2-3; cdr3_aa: CASSGDGGIGTDTQYF; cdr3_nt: TGCGCCAGCAGCGGGGATGGGGGGATCGGCACAGATACGCAGTATTTT
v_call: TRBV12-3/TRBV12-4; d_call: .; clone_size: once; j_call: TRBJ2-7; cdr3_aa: CASSLGLATTYEQYF; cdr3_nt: TGTGCCAGCAGTTTAGGGCTAGCAACAACTTACGAGCAGTACTTC
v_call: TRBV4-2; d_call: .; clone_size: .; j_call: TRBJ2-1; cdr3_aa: CASSLTLRDGEQFF; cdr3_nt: TGTGCCAGCAGCTTAACGTTGCGGGATGGTGAGCAGTTCTTC
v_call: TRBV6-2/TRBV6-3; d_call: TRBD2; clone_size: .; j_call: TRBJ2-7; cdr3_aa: CASSYRAGESYEQYF; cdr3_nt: TGTGCCAGCAGTTACCGAGCGGGGGAATCCTACGAGCAGTACTTC
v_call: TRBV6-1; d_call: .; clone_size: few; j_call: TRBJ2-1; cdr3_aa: CASSANEQFF; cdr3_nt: TGTGCCAGCAGTGCCAATGAACAGTTCTTC
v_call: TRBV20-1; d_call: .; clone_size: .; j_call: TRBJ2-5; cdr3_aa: CSARFGAIQETQYF; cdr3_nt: TGCAGTGCTAGATTCGGGGCTATCCAAGAGACCCAGTACTTC
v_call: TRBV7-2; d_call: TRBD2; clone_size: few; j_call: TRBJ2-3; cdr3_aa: CASRSSGGFAVAQYF; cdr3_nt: TGTGCCAGCAGGTCTAGCGGGGGCTTTGCGGTGGCGCAGTATTTT
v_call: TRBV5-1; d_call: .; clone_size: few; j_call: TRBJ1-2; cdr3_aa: CASSLALVGEGYTF; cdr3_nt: TGCGCCAGCAGCTTAGCCTTGGTCGGAGAGGGCTACACCTTC